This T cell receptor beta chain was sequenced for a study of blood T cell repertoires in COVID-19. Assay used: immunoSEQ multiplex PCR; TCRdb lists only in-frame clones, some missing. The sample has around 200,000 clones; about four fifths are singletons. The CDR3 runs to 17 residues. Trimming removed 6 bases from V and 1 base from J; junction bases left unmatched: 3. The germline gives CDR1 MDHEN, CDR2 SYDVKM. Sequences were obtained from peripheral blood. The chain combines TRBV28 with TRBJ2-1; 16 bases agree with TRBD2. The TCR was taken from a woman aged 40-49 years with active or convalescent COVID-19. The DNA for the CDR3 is TGTGCCAGCAGGGGACTAGCGGGGGGGGAATCCTACAATGAGCAGTTCTTC. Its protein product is CASRGLAGGESYNEQFF.